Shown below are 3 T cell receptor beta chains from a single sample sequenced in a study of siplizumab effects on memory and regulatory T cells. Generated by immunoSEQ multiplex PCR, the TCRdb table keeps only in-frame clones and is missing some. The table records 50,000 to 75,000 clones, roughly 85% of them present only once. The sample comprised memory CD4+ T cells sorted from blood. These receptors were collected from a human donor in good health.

DNA of the CDR3: TGTGCCAGCAGTGAAAAAGTGGGATATAATGAAAAACTGTTTTTT. The encoded protein is CASSEKVGYNEKLFF. The chain carries TRBV6-1 and TRBJ1-4; no clear D. The CDR3 is 15 amino acids. V gave up 2 bases and J gave up 4 bases, with 11 bases separating them. Germline assignment: CDR1 MNHNS and CDR2 SASEGT.

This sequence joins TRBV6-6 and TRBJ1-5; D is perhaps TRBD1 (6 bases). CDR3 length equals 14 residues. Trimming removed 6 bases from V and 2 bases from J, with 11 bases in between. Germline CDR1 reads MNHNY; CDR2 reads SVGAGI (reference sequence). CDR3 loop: CASRPGDGNQPQHF. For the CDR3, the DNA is TGTGCCAGCAGACCAGGGGATGGCAATCAGCCCCAGCATTTT.

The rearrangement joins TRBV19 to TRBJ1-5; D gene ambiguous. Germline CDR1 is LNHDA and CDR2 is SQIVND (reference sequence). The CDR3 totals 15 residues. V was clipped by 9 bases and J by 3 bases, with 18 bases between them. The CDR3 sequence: CASQRQGLNNQPQHF. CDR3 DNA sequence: TGTGCCAGCCAAAGGCAAGGGTTGAACAATCAGCCCCAGCATTTT.